Listed below are T cell receptor beta chains from one sample, sequenced in a study of blood T cell repertoires in COVID-19. Libraries were prepared by immunoSEQ multiplex PCR; TCRdb keeps only in-frame clonotypes and omits some of them. The sample holds 250,000 to 300,000 clones; about nine tenths are singletons and the top ten take roughly 6%. Sequencing was carried out using peripheral blood. These receptors were obtained from a woman between 50 and 59 years old with COVID-19, enrolled during active disease. Each CDR3 is given with its conserved first and last residue. D genes are given only for firm matches. Clone sizes are given selectively: once, few, many, or a class where the clone is expanded.

clone size | J gene | V gene | D gene | CDR3 DNA | CDR3 protein
. | TRBJ2-2 | TRBV9 | . | TGTGCCAGCAGCGTAGAAGCTCAGAACACCGGGGAGCTGTTTTTT | CASSVEAQNTGELFF
few | TRBJ1-2 | TRBV11-2 | . | TGTGCCAGCAGCATCGGACAGCTTGATGGCTACACCTTC | CASSIGQLDGYTF
few | TRBJ2-1 | TRBV4-1 | . | TGCGCCAGCAGCCAACCCCCGGGGCACGGGAGCTACTACAATGAGCAGTTCTTC | CASSQPPGHGSYYNEQFF
. | TRBJ2-2 | TRBV30 | TRBD1 | TGTGCCTGGAGTGTACAGGGGGCCGGAGGGGAGCTGTTTTTT | CAWSVQGAGGELFF
. | TRBJ2-3 | TRBV10-1 | TRBD2 | TGCGCCAGCAGTGGAGGACTAGCGGGAATGGGCACAGATACGCAGTATTTT | CASSGGLAGMGTDTQYF
. | TRBJ2-3 | TRBV3-1/TRBV3-2 | TRBD2 | TGTGCCAGCAGCCAAGACGCGGGAGGGCCCACAGATACGCAGTATTTT | CASSQDAGGPTDTQYF
. | TRBJ1-3 | TRBV19 | TRBD1 | TGTGCCAGTAGGAACCCGACCGGGACAGGGGCCGAACCTAACTCTGGAAACACCATATATTTT | CASRNPTGTGAEPNSGNTIYF
. | TRBJ2-1 | TRBV6-1 | TRBD2 | TGTGCCAGCAGTGACATAGCGGGAGTGTCCTACAATGAGCAGTTCTTC | CASSDIAGVSYNEQFF
. | TRBJ1-6 | TRBV11-3 | TRBD1 | TGTGCCAGCAGCTTAAGGGACAGGGTGGCTTCACCCCTCCACTTT | CASSLRDRVASPLHF
. | TRBJ1-3 | TRBV10-2 | . | TGCGCCAGCAGTGACCCCCGATCTGGGCTTGTCTCTGGAAACACCATATATTTT | CASSDPRSGLVSGNTIYF
. | TRBJ1-2 | TRBV6-5 | TRBD1 | TGTGCCAGCAGACCACAGGGGTTGTACTATGGCTACACCTTC | CASRPQGLYYGYTF
. | TRBJ2-1 | TRBV24-1 | TRBD2 | TGTGCCACCAGTATAAGCGGGAGAGGCTCCTACAATGAGCAGTTCTTC | CATSISGRGSYNEQFF
. | TRBJ2-5 | TRBV6-5 | . | TGTGCCAGCAGTTACTCGATCACAGCGGATCAAGAGACCCAGTACTTC | CASSYSITADQETQYF
. | TRBJ2-5 | TRBV10-1 | TRBD2 | TGCGCCAGCAACGCGGGACTAGCGGGAGTGCTATGGATGGGAGAGACCCAGTACTTC | CASNAGLAGVLWMGETQYF
. | TRBJ1-2 | TRBV20-1 | . | TGCAGTGCTAGTAGGAGTAACTATGGCTACACCTTC | CSASRSNYGYTF
. | TRBJ1-4 | TRBV3-1/TRBV3-2 | TRBD1 | TGTGCCAGCAGCCGGGGGACAGCAACTAATGAAAAACTGTTTTTT | CASSRGTATNEKLFF
. | TRBJ1-5 | TRBV18 | . | TGTGCCAGCTCACCACCATGGAGGGAGTACCAGCCCCAGCATTTT | CASSPPWREYQPQHF
. | TRBJ1-5 | TRBV20-1 | . | TGCAGTGCGAGTAGCAATCAGCCCCAGCATTTT | CSASSNQPQHF
. | TRBJ2-3 | TRBV6-5 | TRBD1 | TGTGCCAGCAGTTACCGGACAGGGGCGACAGATACGCAGTATTTT | CASSYRTGATDTQYF
once | TRBJ2-3 | TRBV11-2 | . | TGTGCCAGCAGCTTATCGAGGGATACGCAGTATTTT | CASSLSRDTQYF
. | TRBJ2-1 | TRBV27 | TRBD2 | TGTGCCAGCAGTCCCGGGACTAGCGGGAGCGATGAGCAGTTCTTC | CASSPGTSGSDEQFF
once | TRBJ2-5 | TRBV24-1 | . | TGTGCCACCAGTGATTCGTACCAAGAGACCCAGTACTTC | CATSDSYQETQYF
. | TRBJ1-2 | TRBV5-1 | TRBD1 | TGCGCCAGCAGCCCGGGACAGGGAAGCTATGGCTACACCTTC | CASSPGQGSYGYTF
. | TRBJ2-3 | TRBV11-3 | TRBD1 | TGTGCCAGCAGCACGGGGGACAGGGGTAGCACAGATACGCAGTATTTT | CASSTGDRGSTDTQYF
. | TRBJ2-1 | TRBV18 | TRBD2 | TGTGCCAGCTCACCTAGCGGGAGGGACAATGAGCAGTTCTTC | CASSPSGRDNEQFF
. | TRBJ2-7 | TRBV3-1/TRBV3-2 | . | TGTGCCAGCAGCCAAGTATCTTACGAGCAGTACTTC | CASSQVSYEQYF
. | TRBJ2-1 | TRBV9 | TRBD1 | TGTGCCAGCAGCGTAGTCGGGGGACAGGGGTACAATGAGCAGTTCTTC | CASSVVGGQGYNEQFF
. | TRBJ1-6 | TRBV9 | . | TGTGCCAGCAGCGGAGACAGGACTAATTCACCCCTCCACTTT | CASSGDRTNSPLHF
. | TRBJ2-1 | TRBV6-2/TRBV6-3 | . | TGTGCCAGCAGCCAAAGCGGAGACCCCTACAATGAGCAGTTCTTC | CASSQSGDPYNEQFF
. | TRBJ2-3 | TRBV9 | TRBD2 | TGTGCCAGCAGCGTAGGAGGACTAGCGGGAAGCACAGATACGCAGTATTTT | CASSVGGLAGSTDTQYF
. | TRBJ1-1 | TRBV11-3 | . | TGTGCCAGCAGCGCCAGCGGGGTAACTGAAGCTTTCTTT | CASSASGVTEAFF
. | TRBJ1-2 | TRBV2 | TRBD1 | TGTGCCAGCATGAGGGGACAGGGGGTCTATGGCTACACCTTC | CASMRGQGVYGYTF
. | TRBJ2-1 | TRBV7-2 | . | TGTGCCAGCAGTCCGGACTGGATAAACAATGAGCAGTTCTTC | CASSPDWINNEQFF
. | TRBJ2-3 | TRBV19 | . | TGTGCCAGTAGTATTGGCAGCTACGGGGAAGATACGCAGTATTTT | CASSIGSYGEDTQYF
. | TRBJ2-1 | TRBV9 | . | TGTGCCAGCAGCGTAGTGAGGATCAGCTCCTACAATGAGCAGTTCTTC | CASSVVRISSYNEQFF
. | TRBJ2-5 | TRBV7-9 | TRBD2 | TGTGCCAGCAGCCGACCAAGGGGAACTCGGGAGGCCCAGTACTTC | CASSRPRGTREAQYF
. | TRBJ1-1 | TRBV5-1 | TRBD1 | TGCGCCAGCAGCTTCCTTTTTGGGACAGGGGGGACTGAAGCTTTCTTT | CASSFLFGTGGTEAFF